This TCR beta chain emerged from a study of sequential checkpoint blockade in melanoma. Study results and caveats: Pretreatment TIL clonality tracked with response in the nivolumab-first arm.

Treatment denoted: randomized to nivolumab then ipilimumab (arm A) or the reverse (arm B). Patients had received no earlier DNA-damaging chemotherapy. The V and J ends lost 5 bases and 0 bases, in that order; junction bases with no gene match: 2. Per the germline V gene, CDR1 is SGHNT and CDR2 is YENEEA. This CDR3 has 14 amino acids. Assay: immunoSEQ multiplex PCR; the TCRdb copy retains only in-frame clones and omits some. Of approximately 3,500 clones listed, approximately 18% were seen once; the top ten hold about 9.8%. This clone is judged medium-sized. Its specificity is unknown. The TCR comes from a human donor with melanoma. The sequencing used tumor tissue (inferred from file names), collected from a patient given nivolumab and ipilimumab in sequence. The J gene is TRBJ2-3, the V gene TRBV11-3; 7 bases agree with TRBD1. This chain's CDR3 is CASSRDSSTDTQYF. The CDR3 DNA is TGTGCCAGCAGCCGGGACAGTAGCACAGATACGCAGTATTTT.